The TCR beta chain under discussion was sequenced for a study of blood T cell repertoires in COVID-19. The overall study: Sites in the United States, Italy and Spain provided acute and convalescent COVID-19 samples. PBMCs, B-cell-depleted T cells, or T cells provided the cDNA or gDNA that made up the material.

This CDR3 spans 14 amino acids. V lost 2 bases to trimming and J lost 3 bases, with 10 bases between them. CDR1 and CDR2 (germline): SGHTA, FQGTGA. Authors' analysis steps: Estimated nucleated cell counts came from reference gene primer amplification. The method was immunoSEQ multiplex PCR; TCRdb's version includes in-frame clones alone and lacks a portion of them. For V, J and clone size, that table is used; D and trimming come from the DNA. The sample consists of 200,000 to 250,000 clones, 70% to 90% of them appearing once. The clonotype was recovered from a man aged 45-65 years with acute or convalescent COVID-19. Material for sequencing was peripheral blood. This chain connects TRBV7-3 to TRBJ2-5; TRBD2 is a possible D gene (6 bases). The chain's CDR3 is CASSLSGVKETQYF. DNA of the CDR3: TGTGCCAGCAGCTTATCGGGGGTTAAAGAGACCCAGTACTTC.